The 7 T cell receptor beta chains presented below share a single source sample, sequenced in a study of T cell changes during pregnancy in multiple sclerosis. Assay: immunoSEQ multiplex PCR; the TCRdb copy retains only in-frame clones and omits some. The sample lists about 59,000 clones, roughly 90% occurring once. Source: peripheral blood, taken in the third trimester of pregnancy. These receptors all stem from a female donor in good health, enrolled as a control in a pregnancy study.

The J gene is TRBJ2-3, the V gene TRBV19; TRBD2 might be the D (6 bases). The CDR3 loop spans 16 amino acids. Germline assignment: CDR1 LNHDA and CDR2 SQIVND (reference sequence). The V gene lost 2 bases and the J gene lost 2 bases, with 14 bases spanning the gap. The CDR3 here is CASSIHPGGDTDTQYF. CDR3 DNA sequence: TGTGCCAGTAGTATACACCCCGGGGGTGACACAGATACGCAGTATTTT.

DNA of the CDR3: TGCGCCAGCAGCCCCCATCTAGCGGACACCGGGGAGCTGTTTTTT. Protein product: CASSPHLADTGELFF. This chain links TRBV4-1 with TRBJ2-2; TRBD2 matches 7 bases. CDR1 is MGHRA, CDR2 YSYEKL, per germline. V lost 4 bases to trimming and J lost 3 bases; unmatched junction nucleotides: 5. CDR3 length: 15 residues.

The chain is built from TRBV19 and TRBJ2-1; TRBD2 might be the D (7 bases). There are 16 residues in the CDR3. Looked up from germline, CDR1 is LNHDA and CDR2 is SQIVND (reference sequence). Trimming stripped 5 bases from V and 4 bases from J, with 18 bases between. CDR3 in DNA: TGTGCCAGTAGTGGGGAGGGGGAGGCCTCATACAATGAGCAGTTCTTC. It encodes CASSGEGEASYNEQFF.

This chain connects TRBV10-3 to TRBJ1-4, with D perhaps matching TRBD1 (6 bases). The CDR3 is 15 residues long. Per the germline V gene, CDR1 is ENHRY and CDR2 is SYGVKD. Trimming took 5 bases from V and 6 from J, leaving 16 bases between them. DNA of the CDR3: TGTGCCATCAGTCCGGGACAAGGGGAGTATGAAAAACTGTTTTTT. This codes for CAISPGQGEYEKLFF.

This chain joins TRBV11-3 and TRBJ1-1; TRBD1 agrees at 11 bases. The CDR3 contains 14 residues. Germline loops: CDR1 SGHNT, CDR2 YENEEA. With 1 base clipped from V and 10 bases from J, the junction kept 5 bases outside the gene matches. The chain's CDR3 is CASSLAGQGAIAFF. The CDR3 bases are TGTGCCAGCAGCTTAGCTGGACAGGGGGCTATAGCTTTCTTT.

J is TRBJ1-1 and V is TRBV7-3; 9 bases are a match to TRBD1. V lost 6 bases and J lost 2; bases outside the gene matches: 16. Germline-derived CDR1 and CDR2 are SGHTA and FQGTGA. The CDR3 loop spans 18 amino acids. The CDR3 nucleotides are TGTGCCAGCAGTCCAACGCAGGGACAGGGAACCCGAAACACTGAAGCTTTCTTT. Its translation is CASSPTQGQGTRNTEAFF.

This rearrangement joins TRBV28 to TRBJ1-5; weak D call: TRBD1 (5 bases). This CDR3 spans 14 amino acids. V lost 5 bases to trimming and J lost 5 bases, with 13 bases between them. Germline CDR1 MDHEN, CDR2 SYDVKM. CDR3 sequence reads: CASSPTPGHQPQHF. The CDR3 DNA is TGTGCCAGCAGTCCTACCCCAGGGCATCAGCCCCAGCATTTT.